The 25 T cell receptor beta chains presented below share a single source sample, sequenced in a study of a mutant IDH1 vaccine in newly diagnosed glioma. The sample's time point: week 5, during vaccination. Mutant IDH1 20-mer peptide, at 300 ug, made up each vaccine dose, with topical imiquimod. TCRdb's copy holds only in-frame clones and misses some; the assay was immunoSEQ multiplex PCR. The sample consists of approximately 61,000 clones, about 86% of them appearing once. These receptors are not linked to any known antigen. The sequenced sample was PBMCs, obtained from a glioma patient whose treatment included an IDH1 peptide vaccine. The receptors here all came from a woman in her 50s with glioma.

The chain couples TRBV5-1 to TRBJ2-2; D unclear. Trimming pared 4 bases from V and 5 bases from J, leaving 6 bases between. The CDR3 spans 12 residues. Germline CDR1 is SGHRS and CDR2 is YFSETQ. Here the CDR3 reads CASSPRTGELFF. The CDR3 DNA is TGCGCCAGCAGCCCGAGAACCGGGGAGCTGTTTTTT.

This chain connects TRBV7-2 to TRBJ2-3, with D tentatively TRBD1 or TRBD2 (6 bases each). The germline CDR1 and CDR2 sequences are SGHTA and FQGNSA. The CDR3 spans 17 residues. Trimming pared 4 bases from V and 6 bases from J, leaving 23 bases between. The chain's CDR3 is CASSYSGGGPPRDTQYF. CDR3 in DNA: TGTGCCAGCAGCTACTCTGGAGGGGGGCCTCCTAGGGATACGCAGTATTTT. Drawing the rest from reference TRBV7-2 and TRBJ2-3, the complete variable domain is GAGVSQSPSNKVTEKGKDVELRCDPISGHTALYWYRQSLGQGLEFLIYFQGNSAPDKSGLPSDRFSAERTGGSVSTLTIQRTQQEDSAVYLCASSYSGGGPPRDTQYFGPGTRLTVL.

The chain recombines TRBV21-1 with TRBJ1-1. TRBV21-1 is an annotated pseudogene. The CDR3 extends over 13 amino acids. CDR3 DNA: TGTGCCAGCAGCAAAGGGGGGGGCACTGAAGCTTTCTTT. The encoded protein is CASSKGGGTEAFF.

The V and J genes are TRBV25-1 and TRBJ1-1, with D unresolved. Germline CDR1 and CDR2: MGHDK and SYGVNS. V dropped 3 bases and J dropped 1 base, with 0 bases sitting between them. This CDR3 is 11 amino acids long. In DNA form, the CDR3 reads TGTGCCAGCAGTGAGAACACTGAAGCTTTCTTT. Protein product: CASSENTEAFF.

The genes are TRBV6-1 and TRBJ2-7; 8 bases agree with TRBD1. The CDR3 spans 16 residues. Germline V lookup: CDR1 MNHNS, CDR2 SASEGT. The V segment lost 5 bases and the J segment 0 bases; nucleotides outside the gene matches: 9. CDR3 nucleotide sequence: TGTGCCAGCAGTCAAGACAGGGGAACCCACTCCTACGAGCAGTACTTC. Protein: CASSQDRGTHSYEQYF.

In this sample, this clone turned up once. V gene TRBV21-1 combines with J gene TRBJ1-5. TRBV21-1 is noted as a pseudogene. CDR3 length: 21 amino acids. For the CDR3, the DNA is TGTGCCAGCAGCAAAGGCCAACCCGGCCGGTCCCCGGATCGAGGCAATCAGCCCCAGCATTTT. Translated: CASSKGQPGRSPDRGNQPQHF.

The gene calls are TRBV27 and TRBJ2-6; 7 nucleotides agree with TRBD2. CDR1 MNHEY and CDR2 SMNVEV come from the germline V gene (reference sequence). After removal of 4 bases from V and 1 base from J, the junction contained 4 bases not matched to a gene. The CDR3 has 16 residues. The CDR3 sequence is CASSWGGISGANVLTF. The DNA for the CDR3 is TGTGCCAGCAGTTGGGGGGGTATTTCTGGGGCCAACGTCCTGACTTTC.

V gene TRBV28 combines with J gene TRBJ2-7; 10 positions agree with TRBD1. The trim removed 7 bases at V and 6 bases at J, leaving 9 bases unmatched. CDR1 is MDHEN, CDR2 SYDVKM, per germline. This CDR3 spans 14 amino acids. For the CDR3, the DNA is TGTGCCAGCATCCCGGGCGGACAGGGGGTCGAGCAGTACTTC. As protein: CASIPGGQGVEQYF.

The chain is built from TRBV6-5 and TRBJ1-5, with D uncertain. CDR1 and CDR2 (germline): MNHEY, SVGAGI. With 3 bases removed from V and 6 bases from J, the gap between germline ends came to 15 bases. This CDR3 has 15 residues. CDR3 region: CASSYDSGRSQPQHF. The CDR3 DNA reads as TGTGCCAGCAGTTATGACTCAGGCCGTAGTCAGCCCCAGCATTTT.

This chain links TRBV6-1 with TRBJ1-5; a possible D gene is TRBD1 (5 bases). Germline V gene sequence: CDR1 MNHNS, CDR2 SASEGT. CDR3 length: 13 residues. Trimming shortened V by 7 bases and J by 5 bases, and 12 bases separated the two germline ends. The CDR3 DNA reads TGTGCCAGCACCCCGGGACGGTATCAGCCCCAGCATTTT. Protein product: CASTPGRYQPQHF.

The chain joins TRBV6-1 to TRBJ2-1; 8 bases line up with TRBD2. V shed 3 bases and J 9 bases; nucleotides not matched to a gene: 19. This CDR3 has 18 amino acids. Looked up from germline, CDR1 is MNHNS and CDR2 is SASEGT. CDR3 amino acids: CASSEVIWINRGGREQFF. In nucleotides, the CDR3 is TGTGCCAGCAGTGAGGTAATATGGATCAACCGGGGGGGCCGTGAGCAGTTCTTC.

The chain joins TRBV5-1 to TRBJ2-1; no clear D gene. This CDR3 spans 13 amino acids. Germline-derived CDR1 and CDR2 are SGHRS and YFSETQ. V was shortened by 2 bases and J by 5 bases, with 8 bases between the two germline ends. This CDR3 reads CASSFVPDNEQFF. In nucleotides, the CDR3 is TGCGCCAGCAGCTTTGTACCCGACAATGAGCAGTTCTTC. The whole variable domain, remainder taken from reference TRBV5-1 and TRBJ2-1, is KAGVTQTPRYLIKTRGQQVTLSCSPISGHRSVSWYQQTPGQGLQFLFEYFSETQRNKGNFPGRFSGRQFSNSRSEMNVSTLELGDSALYLCASSFVPDNEQFFGPGTRLTVL.

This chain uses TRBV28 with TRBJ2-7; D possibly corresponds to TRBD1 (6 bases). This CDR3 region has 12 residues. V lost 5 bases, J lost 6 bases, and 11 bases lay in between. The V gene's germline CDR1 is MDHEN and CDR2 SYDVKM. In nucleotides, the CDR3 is TGTGCCAGCAGTCCTACAGGGCTCGAGCAGTACTTC. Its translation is CASSPTGLEQYF. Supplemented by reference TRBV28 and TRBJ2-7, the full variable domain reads DVKVTQSSRYLVKRTGEKVFLECVQDMDHENMFWYRQDPGLGLRLIYFSYDVKMKEKGDIPEGYSVSREKKERFSLILESASTNQTSMYLCASSPTGLEQYFGPGTRLTVT.

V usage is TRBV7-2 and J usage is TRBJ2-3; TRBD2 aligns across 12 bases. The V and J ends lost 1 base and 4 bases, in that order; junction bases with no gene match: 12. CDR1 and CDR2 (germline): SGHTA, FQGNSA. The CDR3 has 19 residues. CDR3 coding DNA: TGTGCCAGCAGCTTAGTAGGTCTTGGGGCTAGCGGGGGGGCAGATACGCAGTATTTT. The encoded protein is CASSLVGLGASGGADTQYF.

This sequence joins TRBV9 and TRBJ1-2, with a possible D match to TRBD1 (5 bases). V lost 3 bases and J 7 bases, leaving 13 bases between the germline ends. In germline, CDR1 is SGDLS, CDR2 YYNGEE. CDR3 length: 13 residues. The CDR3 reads CASSAGDGLGYTF. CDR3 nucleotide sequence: TGTGCCAGCAGCGCGGGGGACGGTCTTGGCTACACCTTC.

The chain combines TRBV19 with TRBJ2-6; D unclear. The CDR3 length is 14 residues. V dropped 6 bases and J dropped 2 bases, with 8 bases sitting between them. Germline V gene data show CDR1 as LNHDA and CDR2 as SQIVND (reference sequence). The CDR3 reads CASSPVPGANVLTF. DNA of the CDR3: TGTGCCAGTAGCCCAGTGCCTGGGGCCAACGTCCTGACTTTC.

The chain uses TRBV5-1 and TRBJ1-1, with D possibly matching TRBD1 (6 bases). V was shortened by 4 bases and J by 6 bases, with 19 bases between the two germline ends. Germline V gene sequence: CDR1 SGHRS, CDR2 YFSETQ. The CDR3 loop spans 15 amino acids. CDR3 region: CASSLSLIQGAEAFF. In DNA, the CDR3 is TGCGCCAGCAGCCTCTCCCTGATACAGGGAGCTGAAGCTTTCTTT.

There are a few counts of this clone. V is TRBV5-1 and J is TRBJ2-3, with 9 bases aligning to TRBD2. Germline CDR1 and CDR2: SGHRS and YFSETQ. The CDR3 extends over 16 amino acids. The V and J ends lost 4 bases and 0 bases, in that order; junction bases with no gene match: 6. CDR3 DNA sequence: TGCGCCAGCAGCCTCATGAGCGGGGGGAGCACAGATACGCAGTATTTT. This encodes CASSLMSGGSTDTQYF.

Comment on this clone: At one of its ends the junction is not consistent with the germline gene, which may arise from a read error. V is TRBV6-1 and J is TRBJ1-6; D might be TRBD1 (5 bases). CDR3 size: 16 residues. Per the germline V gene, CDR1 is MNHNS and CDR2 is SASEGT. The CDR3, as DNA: TGTGCCAGCAGAGAAGGGACTGCAGGCGGGCGCTCACCCCTCCACTTT. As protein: CASREGTAGGRSPLHF.

CDR3 in DNA: TGTGCCAGTAGTGCCGGCCATACAGGGGTCCTTTACAATGAGCAGTTCTTC. Encoded protein: CASSAGHTGVLYNEQFF. This chain links TRBV19 with TRBJ2-1; TRBD1 matches at 7 bases. The germline gives CDR1 LNHDA, CDR2 SQIVND (reference sequence). There are 17 residues in the CDR3. J was trimmed by 4 bases and V by 5 bases; bases with no gene match: 14.

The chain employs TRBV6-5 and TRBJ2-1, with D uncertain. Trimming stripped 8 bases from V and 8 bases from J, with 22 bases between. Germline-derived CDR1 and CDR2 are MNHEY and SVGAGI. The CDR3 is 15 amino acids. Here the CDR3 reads CASAPTGETRHEQFF. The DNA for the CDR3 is TGTGCCAGCGCCCCCACCGGCGAAACCAGACATGAGCAGTTCTTC.

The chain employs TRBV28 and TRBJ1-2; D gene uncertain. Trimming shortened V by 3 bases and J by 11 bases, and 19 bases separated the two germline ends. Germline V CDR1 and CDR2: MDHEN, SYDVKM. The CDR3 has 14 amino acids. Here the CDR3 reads CASSFPGVNGHYTF. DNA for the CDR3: TGTGCCAGCAGTTTCCCCGGCGTAAACGGGCATTACACCTTC.

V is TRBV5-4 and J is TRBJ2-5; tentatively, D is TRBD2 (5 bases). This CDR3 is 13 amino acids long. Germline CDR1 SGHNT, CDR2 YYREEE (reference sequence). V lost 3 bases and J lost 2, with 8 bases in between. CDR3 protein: CASSWTGQETQYF. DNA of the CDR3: TGTGCCAGCAGCTGGACGGGACAAGAGACCCAGTACTTC.

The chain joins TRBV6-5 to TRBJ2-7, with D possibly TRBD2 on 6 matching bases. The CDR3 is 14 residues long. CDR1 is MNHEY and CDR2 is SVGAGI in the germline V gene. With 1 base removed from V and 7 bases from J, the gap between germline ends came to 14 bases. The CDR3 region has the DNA TGTGCCAGCAGTTACTACCGGGGGAAAAAGGAGCAGTACTTC. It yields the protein CASSYYRGKKEQYF.

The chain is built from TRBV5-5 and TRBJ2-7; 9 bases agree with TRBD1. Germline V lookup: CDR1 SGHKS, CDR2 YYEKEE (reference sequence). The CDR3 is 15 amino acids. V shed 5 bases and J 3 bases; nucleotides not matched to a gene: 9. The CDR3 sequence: CASSQSGTGIYEQYF. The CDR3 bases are TGTGCCAGCAGTCAATCCGGGACAGGGATCTACGAGCAGTACTTC. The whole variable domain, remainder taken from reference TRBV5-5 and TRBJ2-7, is DAGVTQSPTHLIKTRGQQVTLRCSPISGHKSVSWYQQVLGQGPQFIFQYYEKEERGRGNFPDRFSARQFPNYSSELNVNALLLGDSALYLCASSQSGTGIYEQYFGPGTRLTVT.